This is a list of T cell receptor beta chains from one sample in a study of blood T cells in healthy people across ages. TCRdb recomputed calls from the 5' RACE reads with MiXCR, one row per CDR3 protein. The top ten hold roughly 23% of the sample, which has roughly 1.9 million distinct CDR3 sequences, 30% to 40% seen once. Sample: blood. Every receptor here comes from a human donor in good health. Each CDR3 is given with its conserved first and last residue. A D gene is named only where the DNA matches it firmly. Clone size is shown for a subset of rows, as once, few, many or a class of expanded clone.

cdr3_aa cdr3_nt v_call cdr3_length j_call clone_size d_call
CASSEKRKWAMNTEAFF TGCGCCAGCAGTGAGAAACGGAAGTGGGCGATGAACACTGAAGCTTTCTTT TRBV10-2 17 TRBJ1-1 . .
CASSFTRPNEQFF TGTGCCAGCAGTTTTACCAGGCCCAATGAGCAGTTCTTC TRBV12-3/TRBV12-4 13 TRBJ2-1 many .
CASRERGSSYNEQFF TGTGCCAGCAGAGAGCGGGGGAGCTCCTACAATGAGCAGTTCTTC TRBV6-5 15 TRBJ2-1 . TRBD2
CSASSPMGSYEQYF TGCAGTGCTAGTTCCCCGATGGGCTCCTACGAGCAGTACTTC TRBV20-1 14 TRBJ2-7 few .
CASGEGSSNEQYF TGTGCCAGCGGGGAGGGCAGTAGCAATGAGCAGTACTTC TRBV6-2/TRBV6-3 13 TRBJ2-4 . TRBD2
CASSSRRGAENIQYF TGCGCCAGCAGCTCAAGAAGGGGGGCCGAAAACATTCAGTACTTC TRBV5-1 15 TRBJ2-4 . .
CASSLAKGLGTSEQYF TGTGCCAGCAGCTTGGCCAAGGGGCTTGGGACCTCGGAGCAGTACTTC TRBV5-5 16 TRBJ2-4 few .
CASSQDQGGSPNGYTF TGCGCCAGCAGCCAAGATCAGGGGGGCTCTCCCAATGGCTACACCTTC TRBV4-3 16 TRBJ1-2 few TRBD1
CASSFEYGARGYTF TGTGCCAGCAGTTTTGAGTATGGGGCTCGAGGCTACACCTTC TRBV28 14 TRBJ1-2 . .
CASSRGDRPYTEAFF TGTGCCAGCAGTCGAGGGGACAGACCTTATACCGAAGCTTTCTTT TRBV12-3/TRBV12-4 15 TRBJ1-1 . TRBD1
CSARLLAGAITPYEQYF TGCAGTGCTAGACTATTAGCGGGGGCTATAACCCCCTACGAGCAGTACTTC TRBV20-1 17 TRBJ2-7 . TRBD2
CASSQTAGTRPYNEQFF TGTGCTAGCAGCCAGACCGCCGGGACTAGACCCTACAATGAGCAGTTCTTC TRBV7-6 17 TRBJ2-1 once TRBD2
CASSSLGDRGRDYGYTF TGTGCCAGCAGTTCCCTAGGGGACAGGGGACGTGACTATGGCTACACCTTC TRBV6-2/TRBV6-3 17 TRBJ1-2 few TRBD1
CASSFGTENTEAFF TGCGCCAGCAGCTTTGGGACAGAGAACACTGAAGCTTTCTTT TRBV5-1 14 TRBJ1-1 . TRBD1
CASIRGGNEQFF TGTGCCAGCATTAGGGGGGGGAATGAGCAGTTCTTC TRBV12-3/TRBV12-4 12 TRBJ2-1 few .
CSLARGNYGYTF TGCTCCCTGGCGAGGGGGAACTATGGCTACACCTTC TRBV20-1 12 TRBJ1-2 few .
CAASRDPAEYGYTF TGTGCCGCCAGCAGAGATCCGGCGGAATATGGCTACACCTTC TRBV15 14 TRBJ1-2 . .
CASSPQGATTDTQYF TGCGCCAGCAGCCCACAGGGGGCTACGACAGATACGCAGTATTTT TRBV5-1 15 TRBJ2-3 . TRBD1
CASSEVEETQYF TGTGCCAGCAGTGAAGTCGAAGAGACCCAGTACTTC TRBV2 12 TRBJ2-5 many .
CSARTGQGNHEQYF TGCAGTGCTCGAACGGGACAGGGCAATCACGAGCAGTACTTC TRBV20-1 14 TRBJ2-7 . TRBD1
CASSQDTGGDPREQFF TGCGCCAGCAGCCAAGATACAGGGGGGGACCCCAGGGAGCAGTTCTTC TRBV4-1 16 TRBJ2-1 few .
CAISEGTGAENTEAFF TGTGCCATCAGTGAGGGGACAGGGGCCGAGAACACTGAAGCTTTCTTT TRBV10-3 16 TRBJ1-1 . TRBD1
CASSLARPDYNEQFF TGTGCCAGCAGCTTAGCGCGGCCAGACTACAATGAGCAGTTCTTC TRBV7-2 15 TRBJ2-1 . .
CSARPDRVGYGYTF TGCAGTGCTAGGCCCGACAGGGTCGGGTATGGCTACACCTTC TRBV20-1 14 TRBJ1-2 . TRBD1
CASSYPEGNGYTF TGTGCCAGCAGCTACCCCGAGGGAAATGGCTACACCTTC TRBV11-1 13 TRBJ1-2 few .
CASSRGTSGGPRPTSSYNEQFF TGTGCCAGCAGCCGGGGGACTAGCGGGGGTCCACGTCCGACGAGCTCCTACAATGAGCAGTTCTTC TRBV7-8 22 TRBJ2-1 . TRBD2
CASNAWGNQPQHF TGTGCCAGCAACGCATGGGGGAATCAGCCCCAGCATTTT TRBV5-6 13 TRBJ1-5 . .